This paragraph covers one TCR beta chain sequence. This CDR3 is built from 15 residues. Per the germline V gene, CDR1 is SGDLS and CDR2 is YYNGEE. After removal of 3 bases from V and 4 bases from J, the junction contained 5 bases not matched to a gene. As handled by the study authors: Researchers report that nucleated cell counts were estimated from reference gene primer amplification. Clones were sequenced by immunoSEQ multiplex PCR, and TCRdb holds only the in-frame ones, with some missing. Clonal size and the V and J genes are those of that table, whereas D and trimming came from the DNA. The sample lists about 160,000 clones; around 87% were seen once. The data stem from a study of blood T cell repertoires in COVID-19. Study as a whole: The origin of the acute and convalescent COVID-19 samples was the United States, Italy and Spain. T cells, B-cell-depleted T cells, or PBMCs supplied cDNA or gDNA.

The material sequenced was peripheral blood. The receptor's source is a man older than 75 with acute or convalescent COVID-19. The V call is TRBV9, the J call TRBJ2-7, with 12 bases lining up with TRBD1. CDR3: CASSEGTGGEYEQYF. For the CDR3, the DNA is TGTGCCAGCAGCGAGGGGACAGGGGGCGAATACGAGCAGTACTTC.